This T cell receptor beta chain was recovered during a study of PD-1 blockade in classical Hodgkin lymphoma. In regard to this clone: Its antigen is undetermined.

Each patient relapsed following autologous stem cell transplantation, and prior brentuximab vedotin exposure differed. Complete response, partial response or progressive disease constituted the best response categories observed. Sequencing used immunoSEQ multiplex PCR; TCRdb keeps in-frame clones, though not all of them. Of 50,000 to 85,000 clones listed, about two thirds were seen once; the top ten hold approximately 9%. J lost 7 bases, V lost 1 base, and 6 bases had no gene match. Per germline, CDR1 MNHEY and CDR2 SVGAGI. The CDR3 consists of 15 residues. Findings of the study overall: Reported findings placed baseline TCR diversity lower in newly diagnosed patients (compared with healthy donors). Complete responders had baseline diversity similar to newly diagnosed patients. Possible causes of repertoire differences, disease activity or prior therapy, remain undefined.

Sequences were derived from peripheral blood mononuclear cells (PBMCs), sampled before the second cycle of nivolumab. The origin of this receptor is a human donor with classical Hodgkin lymphoma. J is TRBJ2-1 and V is TRBV6-5; 8 nucleotides align to TRBD1. CDR3 protein: CASSYYGQGGNEQFF. For the CDR3, the DNA is TGTGCCAGCAGTTACTACGGACAGGGCGGGAATGAGCAGTTCTTC.